Described below is a single T cell receptor (beta chain) sequence and its context. Its antigen is undetermined. The junction had 5 bases not matched to a gene; V was cut back by 4 bases and J by 2 bases. Germline loops: CDR1 MNHEY, CDR2 SMNVEV (reference sequence). There are 15 residues in the CDR3. The PCR used 60 Vbeta and 13 Jbeta primers. Assay: immunoSEQ multiplex PCR; the TCRdb copy retains only in-frame clones and omits some. The sample records around 150,000 clones, 68% being singletons. These data come from a study of cytomegalovirus exposure and HLA in healthy donors. Study-wide results and limits: HLA alleles showed associations with 16,951 TCR beta sequences in a later analysis, at a 0.05 false discovery rate. Researchers reported in a later analysis that a missense DCLRE1C variant was tied to TCR beta V- and J-gene trimming. Usually a TCR sequence was rare, but some public TCRs were found in many donors.

The sample comprised PBMCs. The chain combines TRBV27 with TRBJ2-1; 7 bases are shared with TRBD2. This TCR was sampled from a man between 50 and 59 years old in good health and CMV-seronegative. The CDR3 DNA reads TGTGCCAGCAGTTCCCGGGACTACCCCTACAATGAGCAGTTCTTC. It specifies CASSSRDYPYNEQFF.